The T cell receptor beta chain described here comes from a study of blood T cell repertoires in COVID-19. Overall study context: COVID-19 samples from acute and convalescent phases originated in the United States, Italy and Spain. T cells, B-cell-depleted T cells, or PBMCs provided the cDNA or gDNA that served as material.

In the source study's methods: The authors estimated nucleated cell counts from reference gene primer amplification. Using immunoSEQ multiplex PCR, the repertoire was profiled, and TCRdb retains in-frame clones only, with some absent. V and J calls and clone size are as listed in that table; D and trimming were resolved from the DNA. Of about 250,000 clones listed, approximately 90% were seen once; the top ten hold 3%. Losses at the gene ends were 7 bases for V and 0 bases for J; bases not matched to a gene: 6. The CDR3 spans 15 residues. Germline values: CDR1 ENHRY, CDR2 SYGVKD. The source of this sequence is a woman in her twenties or thirties with active or convalescent COVID-19. The chain uses TRBV10-3 and TRBJ2-1; 7 nucleotides line up with TRBD2. Sequencing was done on a sample of peripheral blood. CDR3 region: CAINSGKGSYNEQFF. The CDR3 nucleotides are TGTGCCATCAACAGCGGGAAGGGCTCCTACAATGAGCAGTTCTTC.